The rows below give T cell receptor beta chains drawn from one sample of a study of OX40 agonist ivuxolimab in advanced cancers. Profiled with immunoSEQ multiplex PCR; TCRdb holds only in-frame clones, not every one. The repertoire holds approximately 61,000 clones, roughly 80% seen once, with approximately 2% in the top ten. This sample comprised CD4+ or CD8+ T cells sorted from blood, obtained in a trial of the OX40 agonist ivuxolimab. Receptor source: an adult with an advanced solid tumor such as melanoma, head and neck, liver or kidney cancer. Each CDR3 is given with its conserved first and last residue. A D gene is named only where the DNA matches it firmly. Rows give clone size only sometimes, using once, few, many, or a class for an expanded clone.

J: TRBJ2-7; V: TRBV2; D: .; size: .; CDR3: CASSILSYEQYF; DNA: TGTGCCAGCAGTATCCTCTCCTACGAGCAGTACTTC
J: TRBJ2-1; V: TRBV20-1; D: .; size: .; CDR3: CSAVGNEQFF; DNA: TGCAGTGCAGTGGGGAATGAGCAGTTCTTC
J: TRBJ2-1; V: TRBV27; D: .; size: .; CDR3: CASSQGWQAYNEQFF; DNA: TGTGCCAGCAGTCAAGGATGGCAGGCATACAATGAGCAGTTCTTC
J: TRBJ2-7; V: TRBV7-2; D: TRBD1; size: .; CDR3: CASSFRTGDYEQYF; DNA: TGTGCCAGCAGCTTTAGGACAGGGGACTACGAGCAGTACTTC
J: TRBJ2-3; V: TRBV15; D: TRBD1; size: .; CDR3: CATSTRTGATDTQYF; DNA: TGTGCCACCAGCACAAGGACAGGGGCGACAGATACGCAGTATTTT
J: TRBJ2-7; V: TRBV5-5; D: TRBD2; size: .; CDR3: CASSLEGGPILSSEQYF; DNA: TGTGCCAGCAGCTTGGAGGGAGGGCCTATTCTCTCCAGCGAGCAGTACTTC
J: TRBJ2-5; V: TRBV7-9; D: .; size: once; CDR3: CASSLSGAGQGKETQYF; DNA: TGTGCCAGCAGCTTAAGCGGGGCGGGGCAGGGGAAAGAGACCCAGTACTTC
J: TRBJ2-7; V: TRBV6-5; D: TRBD1; size: .; CDR3: CASRTVQGTGYEQYF; DNA: TGTGCCAGCAGGACAGTACAGGGGACGGGTTACGAGCAGTACTTC
J: TRBJ2-3; V: TRBV5-1; D: .; size: few; CDR3: CASSLDPTSTDTQYF; DNA: TGCGCCAGCAGCTTGGATCCGACTAGCACAGATACGCAGTATTTT
J: TRBJ2-1; V: TRBV7-2; D: TRBD2; size: .; CDR3: CASSSYGTSGNEQFF; DNA: TGTGCCAGCAGCTCTTACGGGACTAGCGGCAATGAGCAGTTCTTC
J: TRBJ1-1; V: TRBV4-1; D: TRBD1; size: .; CDR3: CASRMGQEAPRAFF; DNA: TGCGCCAGCAGAATGGGACAGGAAGCCCCAAGGGCTTTCTTT
J: TRBJ2-5; V: TRBV5-6; D: TRBD2; size: .; CDR3: CASSNGLAGVETQYF; DNA: TGTGCCAGCAGCAACGGACTAGCGGGAGTAGAGACCCAGTACTTC
J: TRBJ2-1; V: TRBV11-3; D: .; size: .; CDR3: CASSSAGYNEQFF; DNA: TGTGCCAGCAGCTCAGCGGGTTACAATGAGCAGTTCTTC
J: TRBJ2-3; V: TRBV7-2; D: .; size: .; CDR3: CASRSRTDRVTQYF; DNA: TGTGCCAGCAGATCCCGTACGGACAGAGTTACGCAGTATTTT
J: TRBJ1-2; V: TRBV20-1; D: .; size: .; CDR3: CSAIGQDGYTF; DNA: TGCAGTGCTATTGGTCAAGATGGCTACACCTTC
J: TRBJ1-1; V: TRBV7-9; D: .; size: .; CDR3: CASSYGLITDTEAFF; DNA: TGTGCCAGCAGCTACGGATTGATCACGGACACTGAAGCTTTCTTT
J: TRBJ1-5; V: TRBV11-3; D: TRBD1; size: once; CDR3: CASSLGTGPAGGHQPQHF; DNA: TGTGCCAGCAGCTTGGGGACAGGACCGGCCGGGGGTCATCAGCCCCAGCATTTT
J: TRBJ2-3; V: TRBV7-3; D: TRBD2; size: .; CDR3: CASSAGLANDHTDTQYF; DNA: TGTGCCAGCAGCGCGGGACTAGCGAACGATCACACAGATACGCAGTATTTT
J: TRBJ1-1; V: TRBV5-1; D: .; size: .; CDR3: CASSWTSNTEAFF; DNA: TGCGCCAGCAGCTGGACGAGTAACACTGAAGCTTTCTTT
J: TRBJ2-2; V: TRBV5-1; D: .; size: once; CDR3: CASSLGGGWRITGELFF; DNA: TGCGCCAGCAGCTTGGGGGGAGGTTGGAGAATCACCGGGGAGCTGTTTTTT
J: TRBJ2-2; V: TRBV6-5; D: TRBD2; size: .; CDR3: CASSYGLAGPTGELFF; DNA: TGTGCCAGCAGTTACGGGCTAGCGGGACCGACCGGGGAGCTGTTTTTT
J: TRBJ2-7; V: TRBV11-2; D: TRBD2; size: .; CDR3: CASSYSGGKGEQYF; DNA: TGTGCCAGCAGTTACTCGGGGGGAAAGGGCGAGCAGTACTTC
J: TRBJ2-2; V: TRBV7-2; D: .; size: .; CDR3: CASSLAGRGTGELFF; DNA: TGTGCCAGCAGCTTAGCGGGACGAGGAACCGGGGAGCTGTTTTTT
J: TRBJ2-1; V: TRBV5-8; D: TRBD1; size: .; CDR3: CASSFWTGTDSYYNEQFF; DNA: TGTGCCAGCAGCTTCTGGACCGGGACAGATTCGTACTACAATGAGCAGTTCTTC
J: TRBJ1-1; V: TRBV4-1; D: .; size: .; CDR3: CASRLKRWDTEAFF; DNA: TGCGCCAGCCGCCTGAAGCGGTGGGACACTGAAGCTTTCTTT
J: TRBJ2-1; V: TRBV2; D: .; size: .; CDR3: CARDGLPRDEQFF; DNA: TGTGCCAGGGACGGGCTTCCTAGGGATGAGCAGTTCTTC